Sequencing of this T cell receptor (beta chain) was carried out in a study of cytomegalovirus exposure and HLA in healthy donors. 60 Vbeta and 13 Jbeta primers were used in PCR. The method was immunoSEQ multiplex PCR; TCRdb's version includes in-frame clones alone and lacks a portion of them. The data show 60,000 to 80,000 clones, and the top ten clones hold about 0.76%. General observations from the study: A previous analysis found most TCR beta V segments productive roughly 87% or roughly 30% of the time. Later analysis demonstrated an association between a missense DCLRE1C variant and TCR beta V- and J-gene trimming.

As for this clone: The antigen is undetermined.

Trimming cost V 1 base and J 6 bases, with 4 bases left between them. This CDR3 has 12 residues. Germline assignment: CDR1 MNHNS and CDR2 SASEGT. The V and J genes are TRBV6-1 and TRBJ1-5; no definite D call. The receptor was isolated from a boy aged 10-17 years in good health and CMV-seronegative. The sample taken for sequencing was PBMCs. CDR3 DNA sequence: TGTGCCAGCAGTGAAGGGGCTCAGCCCCAGCATTTT. Translated, it gives CASSEGAQPQHF.